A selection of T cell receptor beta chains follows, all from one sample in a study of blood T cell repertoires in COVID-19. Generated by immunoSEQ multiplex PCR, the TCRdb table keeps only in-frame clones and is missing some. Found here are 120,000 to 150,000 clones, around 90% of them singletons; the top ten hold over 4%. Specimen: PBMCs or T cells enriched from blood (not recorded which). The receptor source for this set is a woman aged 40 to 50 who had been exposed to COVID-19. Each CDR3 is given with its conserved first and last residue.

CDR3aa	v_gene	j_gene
CATAPGTGYEQYF	TRBV10-2	TRBJ2-7
CASSPSLDYGYTF	TRBV9	TRBJ1-2
CASLRNRVGGYTF	TRBV28	TRBJ1-2
CASSVGARGALSEQFF	TRBV9	TRBJ2-1
CASSPGQGGRGEQYF	TRBV28	TRBJ2-7
CASIRDRDTDTQYF	TRBV6-5	TRBJ2-3
CASWGDRGYGYTF	TRBV6-5	TRBJ1-2
CASSVGMGQGTTF	TRBV9	TRBJ1-2
CASSLGGAGDNEQFF	TRBV5-1	TRBJ2-1
CASRLDRAGNTEAFF	TRBV2	TRBJ1-1
CASSFFQGREKLFF	TRBV28	TRBJ1-4
CATMEGLSYEQYF	TRBV6-5	TRBJ2-7
CASRSGTALNTEAFF	TRBV11-2	TRBJ1-1
CASSSLAGFNEQFF	TRBV19	TRBJ2-1
CASSDLFGTDTQYF	TRBV9	TRBJ2-3
CASSSEAGAYNEQFF	TRBV19	TRBJ2-1
CSVGDRNEQYF	TRBV29-1	TRBJ2-7
CASSLAGLVYGYTF	TRBV28	TRBJ1-2
CASSLKQGYGNTIYF	TRBV7-6	TRBJ1-3
CASSLDGREISPLHF	TRBV5-1	TRBJ1-6
CASSLGRSYNSPLHF	TRBV5-1	TRBJ1-6
CASSYSGVETEAFF	TRBV6-2/TRBV6-3	TRBJ1-1
CASRSGLGNNEQFF	TRBV7-9	TRBJ2-1
CASSLVGRAANEQFF	TRBV28	TRBJ2-1
CASSREDREPHTEAFF	TRBV4-2	TRBJ1-1